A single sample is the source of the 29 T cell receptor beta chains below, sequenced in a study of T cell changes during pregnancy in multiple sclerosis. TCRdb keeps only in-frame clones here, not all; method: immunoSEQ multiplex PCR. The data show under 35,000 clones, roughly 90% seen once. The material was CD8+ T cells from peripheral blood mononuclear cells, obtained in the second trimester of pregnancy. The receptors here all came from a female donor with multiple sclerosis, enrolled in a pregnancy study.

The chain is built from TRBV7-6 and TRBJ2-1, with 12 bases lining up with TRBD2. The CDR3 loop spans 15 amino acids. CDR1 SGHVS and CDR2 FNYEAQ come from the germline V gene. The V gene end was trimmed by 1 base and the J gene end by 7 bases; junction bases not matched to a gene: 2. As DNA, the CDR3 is TGTGCCAGCAGCTTAGAGGGACTAGCGGGTAATGAGCAGTTCTTC. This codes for CASSLEGLAGNEQFF.

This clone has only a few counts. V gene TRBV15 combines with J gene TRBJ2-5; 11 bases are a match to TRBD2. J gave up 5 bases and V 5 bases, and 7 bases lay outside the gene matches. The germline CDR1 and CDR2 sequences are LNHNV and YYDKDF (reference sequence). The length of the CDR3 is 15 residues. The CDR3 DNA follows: TGTGCCACCAGCGCCACTAGCGGGAGAGGGGAGACCCAGTACTTC. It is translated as CATSATSGRGETQYF. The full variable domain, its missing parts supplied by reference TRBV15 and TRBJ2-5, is DAMVIQNPRYQVTQFGKPVTLSCSQTLNHNVMYWYQQKSSQAPKLLFHYYDKDFNNEADTPDNFQSRRPNTSFCFLDIRSPGLGDTAMYLCATSATSGRGETQYFGPGTRLLVL.

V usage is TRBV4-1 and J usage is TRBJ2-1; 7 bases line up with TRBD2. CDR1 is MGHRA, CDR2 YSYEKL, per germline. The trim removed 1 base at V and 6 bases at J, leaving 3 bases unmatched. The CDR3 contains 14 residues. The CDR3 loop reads CASSQGPSGNEQFF. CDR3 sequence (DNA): TGCGCCAGCAGCCAAGGTCCTAGCGGCAATGAGCAGTTCTTC.

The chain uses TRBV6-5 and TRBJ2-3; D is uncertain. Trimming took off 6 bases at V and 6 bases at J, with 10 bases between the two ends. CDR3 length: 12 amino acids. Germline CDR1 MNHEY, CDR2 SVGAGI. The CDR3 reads CASRHTGDTQYF. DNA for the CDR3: TGTGCCAGCAGGCACACCGGGGATACGCAGTATTTT.

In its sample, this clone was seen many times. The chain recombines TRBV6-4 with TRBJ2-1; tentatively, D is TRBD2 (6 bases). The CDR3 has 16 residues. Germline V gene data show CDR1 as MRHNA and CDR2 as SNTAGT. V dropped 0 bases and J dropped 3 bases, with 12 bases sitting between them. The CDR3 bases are TGTGCCAGCAGTGACTCGAGCGGGTCGGGCTACAATGAGCAGTTCTTC. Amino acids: CASSDSSGSGYNEQFF.

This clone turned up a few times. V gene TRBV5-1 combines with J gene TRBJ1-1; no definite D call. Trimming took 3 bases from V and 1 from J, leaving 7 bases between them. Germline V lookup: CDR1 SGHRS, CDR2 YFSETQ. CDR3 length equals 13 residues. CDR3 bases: TGCGCCAGCAGCTCACTAGGGAACACTGAAGCTTTCTTT. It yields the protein CASSSLGNTEAFF.

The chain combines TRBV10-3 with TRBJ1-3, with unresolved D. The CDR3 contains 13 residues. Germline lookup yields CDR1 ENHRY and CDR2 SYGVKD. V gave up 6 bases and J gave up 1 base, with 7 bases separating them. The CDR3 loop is CAIRTDSGNTIYF. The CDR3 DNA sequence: TGTGCCATCAGAACAGATTCTGGAAACACCATATATTTT.

Written as DNA, the CDR3 is TGTGCCACCTCCGGGACTAGCGACACCGGGGAGCTGTTTTTT. It codes for CATSGTSDTGELFF. This chain links TRBV25-1 with TRBJ2-2, with 10 bases that match TRBD2. The trim removed 10 bases at V and 3 bases at J, leaving 5 bases unmatched. CDR3 length: 14 residues. The germline V gene encodes CDR1 MGHDK and CDR2 SYGVNS.

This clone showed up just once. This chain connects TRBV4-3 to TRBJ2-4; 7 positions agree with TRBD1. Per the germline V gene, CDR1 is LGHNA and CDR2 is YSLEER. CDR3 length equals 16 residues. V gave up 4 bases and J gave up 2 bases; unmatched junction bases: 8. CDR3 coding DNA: TGCGCCAGCAGCCCTGACAGGGTCGGGTCCAAAAACATTCAGTACTTC. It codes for CASSPDRVGSKNIQYF.

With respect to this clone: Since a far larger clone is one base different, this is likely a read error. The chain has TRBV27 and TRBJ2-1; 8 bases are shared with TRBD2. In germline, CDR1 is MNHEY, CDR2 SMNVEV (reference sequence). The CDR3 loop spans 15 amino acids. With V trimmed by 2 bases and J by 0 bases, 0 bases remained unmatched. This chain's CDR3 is CASSLSGSSYNEQFF. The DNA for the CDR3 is TGTGCCAGCAGTTTAAGCGGGAGCTCCTACAATGAGCAGTTCTTC.

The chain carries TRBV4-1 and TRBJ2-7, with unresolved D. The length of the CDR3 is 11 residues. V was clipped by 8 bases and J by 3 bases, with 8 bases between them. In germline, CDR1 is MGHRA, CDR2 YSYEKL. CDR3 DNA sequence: TGCGCCAGCGGGCACGGCTACGAGCAGTACTTC. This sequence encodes CASGHGYEQYF.

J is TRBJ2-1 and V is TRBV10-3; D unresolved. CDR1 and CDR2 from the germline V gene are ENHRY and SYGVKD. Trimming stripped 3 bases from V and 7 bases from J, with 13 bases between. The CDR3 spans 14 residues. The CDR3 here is CAISDPNVRNEQFF. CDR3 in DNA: TGTGCCATCAGTGATCCTAACGTCAGGAATGAGCAGTTCTTC.

The CDR3 bases are TGTGCCTGGATTCCACACAGCTCCTACAATGAGCAGTTCTTC. It specifies CAWIPHSSYNEQFF. The rearrangement links TRBV30 to TRBJ2-1; D remains ambiguous. Trimming shortened V by 4 bases and J by 0 bases, and 10 bases separated the two germline ends. CDR1 and CDR2 from the germline V gene are GTSNPN and SVGIG (reference sequence). The CDR3 runs to 14 residues.

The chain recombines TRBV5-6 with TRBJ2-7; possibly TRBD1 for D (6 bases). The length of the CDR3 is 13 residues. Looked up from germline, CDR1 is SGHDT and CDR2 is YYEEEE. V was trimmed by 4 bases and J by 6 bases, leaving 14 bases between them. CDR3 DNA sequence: TGTGCCAGCAGCATAACCACAGGGAGCGAGCAGTACTTC. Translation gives CASSITTGSEQYF.

This CDR3 reads CASSQWSGRAGETQYF. Here the CDR3 DNA reads TGCGCCAGCAGCCAATGGAGCGGGAGGGCCGGGGAGACCCAGTACTTC. The V call is TRBV4-1, the J call TRBJ2-5, with 10 bases lining up with TRBD2. This CDR3 contains 16 residues. Germline V gives CDR1 MGHRA, CDR2 YSYEKL. V gave up 2 bases and J gave up 5 bases; unmatched junction bases: 8.

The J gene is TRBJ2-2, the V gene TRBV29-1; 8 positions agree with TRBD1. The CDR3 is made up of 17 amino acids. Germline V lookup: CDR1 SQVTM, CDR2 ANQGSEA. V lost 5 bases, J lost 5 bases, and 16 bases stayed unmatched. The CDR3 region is CSVLPSLGRGQTGELFF. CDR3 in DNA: TGCAGCGTTCTCCCTTCTTTGGGCAGGGGGCAAACCGGGGAGCTGTTTTTT.

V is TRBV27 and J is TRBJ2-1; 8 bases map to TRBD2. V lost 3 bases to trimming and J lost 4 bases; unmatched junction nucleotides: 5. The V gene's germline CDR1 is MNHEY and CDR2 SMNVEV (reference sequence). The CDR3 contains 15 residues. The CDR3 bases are TGTGCCAGCAGTTTGTCCGGGACTAGATACAATGAGCAGTTCTTC. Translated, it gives CASSLSGTRYNEQFF.

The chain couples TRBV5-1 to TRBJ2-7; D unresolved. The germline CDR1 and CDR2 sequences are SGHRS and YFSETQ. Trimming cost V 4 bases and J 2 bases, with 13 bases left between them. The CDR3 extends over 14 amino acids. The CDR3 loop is CASSQASPTYEQYF. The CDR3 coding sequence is TGCGCCAGCAGCCAAGCGTCCCCCACCTACGAGCAGTACTTC.

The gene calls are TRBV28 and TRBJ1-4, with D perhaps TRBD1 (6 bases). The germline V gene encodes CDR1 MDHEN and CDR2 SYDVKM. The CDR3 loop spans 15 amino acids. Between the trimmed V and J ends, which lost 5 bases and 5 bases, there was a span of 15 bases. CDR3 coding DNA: TGTGCCAGCAGTCCCCGACAGGAGACAAATGAAAAACTGTTTTTT. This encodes CASSPRQETNEKLFF.

The CDR3 DNA reads as TGTGCCAGCAGCCTAAGCGGGGATTCCTACAATGAGCAGTTCTTC. This gives the protein CASSLSGDSYNEQFF. This chain connects TRBV5-5 to TRBJ2-1; TRBD2 aligns across 7 bases. This CDR3 spans 15 amino acids. The J segment lost 1 base and the V segment lost 4 bases, leaving 5 bases of the junction unmatched. The germline CDR1 and CDR2 sequences are SGHKS and YYEKEE (reference sequence).

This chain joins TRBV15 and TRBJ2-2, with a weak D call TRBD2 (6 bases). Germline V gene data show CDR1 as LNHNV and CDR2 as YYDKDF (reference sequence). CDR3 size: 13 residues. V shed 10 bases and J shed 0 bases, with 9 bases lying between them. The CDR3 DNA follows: TGTGCCATCGGGAGACCGAACACCGGGGAGCTGTTTTTT. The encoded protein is CAIGRPNTGELFF.

The CDR3 sequence is CASSLGAEQYF. The CDR3 nucleotides are TGTGCCAGCAGCTTGGGGGCCGAGCAGTACTTC. This rearrangement joins TRBV5-4 to TRBJ2-7; D is ambiguous. Germline CDR1 and CDR2: SGHNT and YYREEE (reference sequence). This CDR3 is 11 amino acids long. Trimming took 0 bases from V and 6 from J, leaving 4 bases between them.

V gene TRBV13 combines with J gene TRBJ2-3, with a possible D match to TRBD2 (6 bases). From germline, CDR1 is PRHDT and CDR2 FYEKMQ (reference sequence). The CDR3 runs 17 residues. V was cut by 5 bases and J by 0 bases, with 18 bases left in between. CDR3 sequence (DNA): TGTGCCAGCAGCACACCCTCGGGAGTTCCTAGCACAGATACGCAGTATTTT. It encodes CASSTPSGVPSTDTQYF.

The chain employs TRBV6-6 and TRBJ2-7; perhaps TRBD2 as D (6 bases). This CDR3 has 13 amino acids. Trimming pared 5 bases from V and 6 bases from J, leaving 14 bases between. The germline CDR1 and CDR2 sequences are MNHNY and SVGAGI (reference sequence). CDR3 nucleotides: TGTGCCAGCAGTCCACGGGAGTCCAGCGAGCAGTACTTC. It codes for CASSPRESSEQYF.

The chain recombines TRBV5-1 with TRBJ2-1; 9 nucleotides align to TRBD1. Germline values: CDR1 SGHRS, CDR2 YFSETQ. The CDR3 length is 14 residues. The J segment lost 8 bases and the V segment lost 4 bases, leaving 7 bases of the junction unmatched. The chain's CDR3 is CASSVHRGRDEQFF. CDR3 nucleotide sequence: TGCGCCAGCAGCGTCCACAGGGGGCGCGATGAGCAGTTCTTC.

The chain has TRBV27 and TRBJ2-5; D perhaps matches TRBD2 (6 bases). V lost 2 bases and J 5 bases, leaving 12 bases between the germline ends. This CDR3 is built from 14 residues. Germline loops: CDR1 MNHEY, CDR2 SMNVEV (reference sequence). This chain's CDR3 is CASSLGGTGETQYF. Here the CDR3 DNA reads TGTGCCAGCAGTTTAGGGGGGACTGGTGAGACCCAGTACTTC.

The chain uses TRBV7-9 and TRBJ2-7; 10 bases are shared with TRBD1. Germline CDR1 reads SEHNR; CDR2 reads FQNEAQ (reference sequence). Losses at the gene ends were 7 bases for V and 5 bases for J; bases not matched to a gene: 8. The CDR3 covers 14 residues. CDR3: CASTSRDRGHEQYF. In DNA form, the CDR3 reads TGTGCCAGCACCTCCCGGGACAGGGGCCACGAGCAGTACTTC. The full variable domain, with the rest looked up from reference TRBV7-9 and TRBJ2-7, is DTGVSQNPRHKITKRGQNVTFRCDPISEHNRLYWYRQTLGQGPEFLTYFQNEAQLEKSRLLSDRFSAERPKGSFSTLEIQRTEQGDSAMYLCASTSRDRGHEQYFGPGTRLTVT.

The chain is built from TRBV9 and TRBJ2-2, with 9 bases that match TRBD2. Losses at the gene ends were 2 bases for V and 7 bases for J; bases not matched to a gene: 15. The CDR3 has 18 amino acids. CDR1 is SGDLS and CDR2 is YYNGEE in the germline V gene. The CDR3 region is CASSVGSSGSNGGGELFF. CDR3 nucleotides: TGTGCCAGCAGCGTCGGAAGTAGCGGGAGTAATGGGGGCGGGGAGCTGTTTTTT. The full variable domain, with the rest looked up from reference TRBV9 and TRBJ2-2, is DSGVTQTPKHLITATGQRVTLRCSPRSGDLSVYWYQQSLDQGLQFLIQYYNGEERAKGNILERFSAQQFPDLHSELNLSSLELGDSALYFCASSVGSSGSNGGGELFFGEGSRLTVL.

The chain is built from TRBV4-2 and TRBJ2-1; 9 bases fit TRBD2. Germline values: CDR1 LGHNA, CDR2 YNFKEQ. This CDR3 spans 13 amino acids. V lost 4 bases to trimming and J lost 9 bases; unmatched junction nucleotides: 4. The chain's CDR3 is CASSRGTSPEQFF. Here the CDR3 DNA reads TGTGCCAGCAGCCGTGGGACTAGCCCTGAGCAGTTCTTC.